One and the same sample provided the 20 T cell receptor beta chains below, sequenced in a study of breast tumors, draining lymph nodes, adjacent tissues. Samples came from axillary lymph nodes draining the breast cancer. TCRdb re-analysed the multiplex PCR reads in MiXCR, keeping a single row per CDR3 protein. This table has 150,000 to 200,000 distinct CDR3 sequences, roughly a third appearing once. Sequencing was performed on axillary lymph node tissue. Receptors were obtained from a female donor with breast cancer. Some clones in this sample may be carry-over from other donors' samples.

This clonotype was detected only a few times. The rearrangement joins TRBV27 to TRBJ1-2; possible D gene TRBD1, 6 bases. The length of the CDR3 is 14 residues. Germline CDR1 and CDR2: MNHEY and SMNVEV (reference sequence). V dropped 3 bases and J dropped 3 bases, with 11 bases sitting between them. The CDR3 sequence: CASSFTGRHYGYTF. In DNA form, the CDR3 reads TGTGCCAGCAGTTTTACAGGGAGGCACTATGGCTACACCTTC.

This clonotype was detected many times. This chain connects TRBV4-1 to TRBJ2-1, with 8 bases identical to TRBD2. V was pared by 1 base and J by 8 bases, with 7 bases of the junction left unmatched. CDR1 and CDR2 from the germline V gene are MGHRA and YSYEKL. The CDR3 loop spans 15 amino acids. The CDR3 DNA is TGCGCCAGCAGCCAAGTGACGGGGGGGCATGATGAGCAGTTCTTC. It is translated as CASSQVTGGHDEQFF.

This clonotype was recorded many times. The gene calls are TRBV18 and TRBJ1-2; D may be TRBD1 (6 bases). Per germline, CDR1 KGHSH and CDR2 LQKENI. CDR3 length: 14 amino acids. Trimming removed 3 bases at V and 3 bases at J, with 11 bases between. The CDR3 nucleotides are TGTGCCAGCTCACCGGACAGCAGAGACTATGGCTACACCTTC. Protein sequence: CASSPDSRDYGYTF. The full variable domain, in which reference TRBV18 and TRBJ1-2 provide the parts outside the CDR3, is NAGVMQNPRHLVRRRGQEARLRCSPMKGHSHVYWYRQLPEEGLKFMVYLQKENIIDESGMPKERFSAEFPKEGPSILRIQQVVRGDSAAYFCASSPDSRDYGYTFGSGTRLTVV.

This chain links TRBV2 with TRBJ2-5; D not resolved. The germline CDR1 and CDR2 sequences are SNHLY and FYNNEI. The CDR3 extends over 12 amino acids. V was shortened by 5 bases and J by 3 bases, with 7 bases between the two germline ends. The CDR3 is CASSFLKETQYF. CDR3 coding DNA: TGTGCCAGCAGTTTTCTTAAAGAGACCCAGTACTTC.

To note about this clonotype: The conserved phenylalanine or tryptophan is not found at the CDR3 terminus, so this likely reflects a read error. This chain uses TRBV6-1 with TRBJ2-7; TRBD1 agrees at 9 bases. Trimming at V came to 4 bases and at J to 2 bases, leaving 6 bases not matched to a gene. This CDR3 is 15 amino acids long. Germline CDR1 is MNHNS and CDR2 is SASEGT. This CDR3 is CASSVRGQGPYEQYC. The DNA of the CDR3 is TGTGCCAGCAGTGTTCGGGGACAGGGCCCCTACGAGCAGTACTGT.

Points on this clonotype: A clone one base away is much larger, so this may be a read error. The conserved final phenylalanine or tryptophan is absent from the CDR3, which likely points to a read error. The chain employs TRBV9 and TRBJ2-7; 7 bases match TRBD2. Trimming cost V 3 bases and J 2 bases; bases outside gene matches: 2. The CDR3 has 13 residues. Germline CDR1 and CDR2: SGDLS and YYNGEE. CDR3 residues: CASSASGAYEQYS. The CDR3 DNA reads as TGTGCCAGCAGCGCGAGCGGGGCCTACGAGCAGTACTCC.

The V and J genes are TRBV27 and TRBJ1-2, with TRBD1 identical over 7 bases. The CDR3 consists of 14 residues. Per the germline V gene, CDR1 is MNHEY and CDR2 is SMNVEV (reference sequence). After removal of 4 bases from V and 8 bases from J, the junction contained 10 bases not matched to a gene. The CDR3 sequence: CASSSPGGVGGYTF. CDR3 nucleotide sequence: TGTGCCAGCAGTTCGCCAGGGGGGGTGGGGGGCTACACCTTC.

This clonotype was seen at least ten times. The chain links TRBV20-1 to TRBJ2-7; possibly TRBD1 for D (6 bases). From germline, CDR1 is DFQATT and CDR2 SNEGSKA (reference sequence). The CDR3 sequence is 15 residues long. For the CDR3, the DNA is TGCAGCACGCCAAGACCGGGACACAGCTCCTACGAGCAGTACTTC. This gives the protein CSTPRPGHSSYEQYF.

At least ten counts were recorded for this clonotype. CDR3 nucleotides: TGCAGCGTTGAGACAGGGGGTTACAATGAGCAGTTCTTC. It codes for CSVETGGYNEQFF. The chain joins TRBV29-1 to TRBJ2-1, with 9 bases that match TRBD1. From germline, CDR1 is SQVTM and CDR2 ANQGSEA. CDR3 length equals 13 residues. The J segment lost 4 bases and the V segment lost 3 bases, leaving 1 base of the junction unmatched.

This clonotype showed up just a few times. The junction departs from germline at one end; a sequencing error may be responsible. J is TRBJ1-2 and V is TRBV6-5; D unresolved. Germline CDR1 MNHEY, CDR2 SVGAGI. CDR3 length: 13 amino acids. The CDR3 here is CASSHSANYGYTF. The CDR3 region has the DNA TGTGCCAGCAGTCACTCGGCTAACTATGGCTACACCTTC.

The chain joins TRBV20-1 to TRBJ2-3; 7 nucleotides align to TRBD2. V lost 8 bases, J lost 5 bases, and 4 bases stayed unmatched. Germline CDR1 and CDR2: DFQATT and SNEGSKA (reference sequence). This CDR3 comprises 11 residues. This CDR3 is CSTVAGDTQYF. In nucleotides, the CDR3 is TGCAGTACTGTAGCGGGAGATACGCAGTATTTT.

Points on this clonotype: A much larger clone differs by one base, so this may be a read error. The chain combines TRBV7-2 with TRBJ2-5; maybe TRBD1 (5 bases). This CDR3 has 14 residues. Germline values: CDR1 SGHTA, CDR2 FQGNSA. CDR3 amino acids: CASRKGSYQETRYF. DNA of the CDR3: TGTGCCAGCAGAAAGGGGTCCTACCAAGAGACCCGGTACTTC. The whole variable domain, filled in from reference TRBV7-2 and TRBJ2-5, reads GAGVSQSPSNKVTEKGKDVELRCDPISGHTALYWYRQSLGQGLEFLIYFQGNSAPDKSGLPSDRFSAERTGGSVSTLTIQRTQQEDSAVYLCASRKGSYQETRYFGPGTRLLVL.

The chain is built from TRBV4-2 and TRBJ2-5, with D possibly TRBD2 on 6 matching bases. Trimming pared 4 bases from V and 7 bases from J, leaving 16 bases between. The CDR3 loop spans 14 amino acids. Germline assignment: CDR1 LGHNA and CDR2 YNFKEQ. As DNA, the CDR3 is TGTGCCAGCAGCCGCCGAGGCGGGCGGGGGACCCAGTACTTC. This codes for CASSRRGGRGTQYF.

This clonotype has ten or more counts. The V call is TRBV5-6, the J call TRBJ2-7; TRBD2 matches at 7 bases. The CDR3 is 13 amino acids. After removal of 6 bases from V and 3 bases from J, the junction contained 6 bases not matched to a gene. Looked up from germline, CDR1 is SGHDT and CDR2 is YYEEEE. CDR3 bases: TGTGCCAGCACCCGCTGGGGGGGCTACGAGCAGTACTTC. Amino acids: CASTRWGGYEQYF. Using reference TRBV5-6 and TRBJ2-7 for the parts outside the CDR3, the full variable domain is DAGVTQSPTHLIKTRGQQVTLRCSPKSGHDTVSWYQQALGQGPQFIFQYYEEEERQRGNFPDRFSGHQFPNYSSELNVNALLLGDSALYLCASTRWGGYEQYFGPGTRLTVT.

In this sample, this clonotype turned up a few times. This chain connects TRBV2 to TRBJ1-1; D gene uncertain. The germline V gene has CDR1 SNHLY and CDR2 FYNNEI. The CDR3 contains 14 residues. V was shortened by 6 bases and J by 0 bases, with 11 bases between the two germline ends. CDR3: CASRGGPLNTEAFF. The CDR3 DNA follows: TGTGCCAGCAGGGGTGGACCTTTGAACACTGAAGCTTTCTTT.

This clonotype was seen at least ten times. A junction end diverges from the germline sequence, so it may reflect a read error. CDR3 loop: CASSLWKGVQETQYF. CDR3 DNA sequence: TGTGCTAGCAGCTTATGGAAGGGGGTACAAGAGACCCAGTACTTC. This sequence joins TRBV7-7 and TRBJ2-5; the D gene is possibly TRBD1 (6 bases). CDR1 is SSHAT and CDR2 is FNYEAQ in the germline V gene (reference sequence). The CDR3 spans 15 residues.

This clonotype has just one count. The rearrangement joins TRBV9 to TRBJ1-6; 10 bases align to TRBD1. Germline V lookup: CDR1 SGDLS, CDR2 YYNGEE. V lost 0 bases, J lost 1 base, and 1 base stayed unmatched. The length of the CDR3 is 17 residues. DNA of the CDR3: TGTGCCAGCAGCGTAGGACAGGGGGCGTCCTATAATTCACCCCTCCACTTT. It is translated as CASSVGQGASYNSPLHF.

This clonotype showed up many times. V gene TRBV14 combines with J gene TRBJ2-7; the D is unclear. The CDR3 totals 14 residues. V lost 3 bases to trimming and J lost 3 bases, with 12 bases between them. The V gene's germline CDR1 is SGHDN and CDR2 FVKESK. DNA of the CDR3: TGTGCCAGCAGCCATTTCGGTGGGCACTACGAGCAGTACTTC. Amino acids: CASSHFGGHYEQYF.

This clonotype was picked up many times. This chain uses TRBV16 with TRBJ1-3; perhaps TRBD1 as D (5 bases). The CDR3 is made up of 18 amino acids. Germline V gene data show CDR1 as KGHSY and CDR2 as FQNENV. Between the trimmed V and J ends, which lost 0 bases and 2 bases, there was a span of 17 bases. The CDR3 loop is CASSQSGIYRGPGNTIYF. The CDR3 bases are TGTGCCAGCAGCCAATCCGGAATATATCGGGGACCTGGAAACACCATATATTTT.

This clonotype was counted many times. The chain employs TRBV6-5 and TRBJ2-7; TRBD1 matches at 8 bases. The CDR3 sequence is 14 residues long. Unmatched junction bases numbered 6, after V lost 6 bases and J lost 2 bases. From germline, CDR1 is MNHEY and CDR2 SVGAGI. The CDR3 nucleotides are TGTGCCAGCAGGACAGGGGTTAAGGCCTACGAGCAGTACTTC. It codes for CASRTGVKAYEQYF.